The 2 T cell receptor delta chains presented below share a single source sample, sequenced in a study of gammadelta T cells in human blood. TCRdb processed the RT-PCR reads again with the CATT caller. This table has 1,000 to 1,300 delta-chain clones, 6.5% appearing once. The sample was non-Vgamma9Vdelta2 gamma-delta T cells from infant blood. The source of these receptors is a human donor.

This clone is labeled large. The sample carries other DNA sequences with the same CDR3. This chain uses TRDV3 with TRDJ1; 8 positions match TRDD3. The CDR3 extends over 22 amino acids. The germline V gene encodes CDR1 TVYSNPD and CDR2 GDNSRS (reference sequence). Unmatched junction bases numbered 31, after V lost 4 bases and J lost 0 bases. CDR3 sequence: CASPSRPSCTMGDGPYTDKLIF. Written as DNA, the CDR3 is TGTGCCTCCCCGAGTCGGCCTTCTTGTACTATGGGGGATGGCCCTTACACCGATAAACTCATCTTT.

With regard to this clone: One base away lies a much larger clone, so this may be a sequencing read error. This sample includes further DNA sequences coding for the same CDR3. The V call is TRDV3, the J call TRDJ1; 8 bases align to TRDD3. CDR1 is TVYSNPD and CDR2 is GDNSRS in the germline V gene (reference sequence). The CDR3 covers 22 residues. Unmatched junction bases numbered 31, after V lost 4 bases and J lost 0 bases. CDR3 coding DNA: TGTGCCTCTCCGAGTCGGCCTTCTTGTACTATGGGGGATGGCCCTTACACCGATAAACTCATCTTT. This translates into CASPSRPSCTMGDGPYTDKLIF.